One sample yielded the 10 T cell receptor beta chains listed below, sequenced in a study of radiation and T cells in renal cell carcinoma. Repertoires were generated with immunoSEQ multiplex PCR, while TCRdb's copy carries only in-frame clones and drops some. The sample shows around 78,000 clones, 70% to 90% of them seen only once. The time point denotes: blood 4 weeks post-SBRT, at nephrectomy. Described treatment: 15 Gy SBRT to primary tumor, nephrectomy 4 weeks later. The material was blood, obtained from a patient whose treatment included radiotherapy and nephrectomy. These receptor sequences come from a woman aged 70-85 years with renal cell carcinoma.

The V gene is TRBV11-3, the J gene TRBJ2-7; 9 bases are a match to TRBD1. CDR1 SGHNT and CDR2 YENEEA come from the germline V gene. This CDR3 spans 14 amino acids. The J segment lost 4 bases and the V segment lost 5 bases, leaving 6 bases of the junction unmatched. CDR3 sequence (DNA): TGTGCCAGCAGCGCAGCCGGGACAGGGTACGAGCAGTACTTC. This translates into CASSAAGTGYEQYF. Full variable domain (rest looked up from reference TRBV11-3 and TRBJ2-7): EAGVVQSPRYKIIEKKQPVAFWCNPISGHNTLYWYLQNLGQGPELLIRYENEEAVDDSQLPKDRFSAERLKGVDSTLKIQPAELGDSAVYLCASSAAGTGYEQYFGPGTRLTVT.

The chain carries TRBV28 and TRBJ2-5, with D possibly matching TRBD1 (6 bases). Germline V gene data show CDR1 as MDHEN and CDR2 as SYDVKM. The CDR3 runs to 14 residues. The V end was cut by 7 bases, the J end by 4 bases, with 16 bases between. The CDR3 sequence is CASTPGDNGETQYF. In nucleotides, the CDR3 is TGTGCCAGCACACCCGGGGACAATGGAGAGACCCAGTACTTC.

This chain uses TRBV19 with TRBJ1-5; the match to TRBD1 covers 9 bases. The junction had 7 bases not matched to a gene; V was cut back by 6 bases and J by 7 bases. The CDR3 spans 14 residues. Germline loops: CDR1 LNHDA, CDR2 SQIVND (reference sequence). This chain's CDR3 is CASRIYRGQQPQHF. The CDR3 DNA reads as TGTGCCAGTAGGATCTACAGGGGGCAACAGCCCCAGCATTTT.

The chain carries TRBV1 and TRBJ2-7; the D call of TRBD1 is as the table states it, not checked on the DNA. TRBV1 is a pseudogene. The CDR3 covers 14 residues. In nucleotides, the CDR3 is TGCACCAGCAGCCCAGGGGAGATTGAGCACGAGCAGTACTTC. Its protein is CTSSPGEIEHEQYF.

This sequence joins TRBV5-1 and TRBJ2-1; 7 bases align to TRBD1. J was trimmed by 7 bases and V by 4 bases; bases with no gene match: 8. The CDR3 has 14 residues. Germline CDR1 reads SGHRS; CDR2 reads YFSETQ. The CDR3: CASSLDRADNEQFF. In DNA, the CDR3 is TGCGCCAGCAGCCTCGACAGGGCGGATAATGAGCAGTTCTTC.

This chain joins TRBV5-1 and TRBJ2-7; 9 bases fit TRBD2. The CDR3 is 16 residues long. Germline V gives CDR1 SGHRS, CDR2 YFSETQ. V shed 0 bases, J shed 3 bases, and the junction held 7 bases outside the gene matches. CDR3 DNA sequence: TGCGCCAGCAGCTTGGCGAGCGGGGGGCAAAGCTACGAGCAGTACTTC. It is translated as CASSLASGGQSYEQYF.

The chain couples TRBV5-6 to TRBJ2-4; no clear D. The CDR3 consists of 11 residues. Between the trimmed V and J ends, which lost 2 bases and 9 bases, there was a span of 6 bases. CDR1 SGHDT and CDR2 YYEEEE come from the germline V gene. This chain's CDR3 is CASSLGGIQYF. In nucleotides, the CDR3 is TGTGCCAGCAGCTTAGGCGGCATTCAGTACTTC.

This chain connects TRBV11-1 to TRBJ2-1; D is undetermined. Germline CDR1 reads SGHAT; CDR2 reads FQDESV (reference sequence). Between the trimmed V and J ends, which lost 7 bases and 6 bases, there was a span of 10 bases. The CDR3 consists of 12 residues. The CDR3, as DNA: TGTGCCAGCAAGGCGAACTCCAATGAGCAGTTCTTC. This sequence encodes CASKANSNEQFF.

This rearrangement joins TRBV14 to TRBJ2-1; unclear D gene. The V and J ends lost 1 base and 8 bases respectively, with 6 bases between them. The CDR3 is 12 residues long. Germline CDR1 reads SGHDN; CDR2 reads FVKESK. As DNA, the CDR3 is TGTGCCAGCAGCCAAGGGTATGATGAGCAGTTCTTC. Its translation: CASSQGYDEQFF.

The gene calls are TRBV19 and TRBJ2-1; 9 nucleotides match TRBD1. The CDR3 loop spans 15 amino acids. V was pared by 1 base and J by 6 bases, with 4 bases of the junction left unmatched. CDR1 LNHDA and CDR2 SQIVND come from the germline V gene (reference sequence). The CDR3 region is CASSIADRGGNEQFF. CDR3 DNA sequence: TGTGCCAGTAGTATAGCGGACAGGGGAGGCAATGAGCAGTTCTTC.